Described below is a single T cell receptor (beta chain) sequence and its context. Its antigen is still unknown. The final CDR3 position lacks the conserved phenylalanine or tryptophan, pointing to a likely read error. RNA isolated from unsorted whole blood supplied the blood RNA, with germline DNA also extracted. Chronic HBV infection was present in the patients, who were treatment-naive. Constant-region priming of roughly 490 ng total RNA yielded TCR beta cDNA. ARM-PCR, slightly modified, supplied the TCR beta libraries through three nested multiplex PCR rounds. TRBV1-TRBV30 forward primers paired with a C-beta reverse primer were used in the first two PCR rounds, which ran roughly 10 cycles each. TCRdb independently ran MiXCR on the multiplex PCR reads; one entry per CDR3 protein. The data contain some 180,000 distinct CDR3 sequences, around 60% of them singletons. These data belong to a study of tumor-infiltrating lymphocytes in primary liver carcinoma. Study as a whole: Staging placed the tumors at T1-T3 N0M0, and they measured about 4.2 to 10 cm across.

General observations from the study: Unsorted bulk processing meant the study did not compare CD4+ and CD8+ repertoires.

This CDR3 has 13 amino acids. CDR1 and CDR2 (germline): SGHAT, FQNNGV. The J gene is TRBJ2-7, the V gene TRBV11-2; D uncertain. The TCR was taken from a man aged 35 to 55 with primary liver carcinoma and hepatitis B virus infection. The specimen sequenced was peripheral blood. CDR3 loop: CASSLYGSYEQYL. CDR3 DNA: TGTGCCAGTAGCTTATACGGCTCCTACGAGCAGTACTTA.